The source of this T cell receptor (beta chain) is a study of T-cell reconstitution after alpha-beta-depleted transplantation in children. Looked up from germline, CDR1 is DFQATT and CDR2 is SNEGSKA (reference sequence). The CDR3 runs 14 residues. V lost 2 bases, J lost 1 base, and 11 bases lay in between. This clonotype was counted many times. Its target is unknown. TCRbeta library preparation incorporated unique molecular identifiers. TCRdb recomputed calls from the PCR reads with MiXCR, one row per CDR3 protein. The data contain some 200,000 distinct CDR3 sequences, approximately 6% of them singletons. Points from the study as a whole: Among T cells one year after transplant, newly produced cells accounted for most counts and diversity. Surviving recipient T cells and thymic progenitors produced the high day-60 TCRbeta diversity seen in some patients. Several hundred rapidly expanded clones from non-depleted graft cells reportedly supplied alpha-beta T cells about two months post-transplant.

This clonotype was obtained from a girl less than two years old with combined immunodeficiency, due to receive a stem cell transplant. The source material was PBMCs, sampled before TCRalphabeta/CD19-depleted stem cell transplant. The rearrangement uses TRBV20-1 and TRBJ1-1; tentative D call: TRBD1 (6 bases). The CDR3 DNA reads TGCAGTGCTAGACCGGACAGACCGAACACTGAAGCTTTCTTT. This gives the protein CSARPDRPNTEAFF.